A selection of T cell receptor beta chains follows, all from one sample in a study of cytomegalovirus exposure and HLA in healthy donors. Method: immunoSEQ multiplex PCR; TCRdb's copy keeps in-frame clones and lacks some. The data hold roughly 180,000 clones, with more than 65% observed a single time. Sequencing input: PBMCs. Receptors originate from a woman aged 30 to 39 in good health and CMV-seropositive. The CDR3 runs from the conserved cysteine through the conserved F or W. A D gene is named only where the DNA matches it firmly. Size tells how often a clone was seen (once, few, many) or the class of an expanded clone, and some rows leave it out.

size,V,D,J,DNA,CDR3
-,TRBV28,-,TRBJ1-2,TGTGCCAGCAGTTTACCAGGGTATGGCTACACCTTC,CASSLPGYGYTF
-,TRBV6-4,-,TRBJ1-1,TGTGCCAGCAGTTTCAGGGCAGGGACTGAAGCTTTCTTT,CASSFRAGTEAFF
-,TRBV28,TRBD1,TRBJ2-5,TGTGCCAGCAGTTTACGGCGGACAGGGGGGTTCCAAGAGACCCAGTACTTC,CASSLRRTGGFQETQYF
once,TRBV28,-,TRBJ1-4,TGTGCCAGCAGTCTGACAGGTTCAACTAATGAAAAACTGTTTTTT,CASSLTGSTNEKLFF
-,TRBV25-1,TRBD1,TRBJ1-1,TGTGCCAGCACACGGGACACACCAGGGGGCAGGGCTGAAGCTTTCTTT,CASTRDTPGGRAEAFF
-,TRBV5-1,TRBD1,TRBJ1-5,TGCGCCAGCAGCTTGGGGGACAGGGATCAGCCCCAGCATTTT,CASSLGDRDQPQHF
few,TRBV4-1,-,TRBJ2-5,TGCGCCAGCAGCCCAGTCGGCGGGTCCCACCAAGAGACCCAGTACTTC,CASSPVGGSHQETQYF
-,TRBV4-3,-,TRBJ2-2,TGCGCCAGCAGCCAAGAATATCACACCGGGGAGCTGTTTTTT,CASSQEYHTGELFF
-,TRBV6-1,-,TRBJ1-3,TGTGCCAGCAGTGGTCAGAACAGGGAATACGGAAACACCATATATTTT,CASSGQNREYGNTIYF
once,TRBV5-6,TRBD2,TRBJ2-7,TGTGCCAGCAGCTCCACTAGCGACAGCTCCTACGAGCAGTACTTC,CASSSTSDSSYEQYF
-,TRBV5-1,-,TRBJ1-6,TGCGCCAGCAGCTTCACATCCCCTAATTCACCCCTCCACTTT,CASSFTSPNSPLHF
-,TRBV4-1,TRBD1,TRBJ1-1,TGCGCCAGCAGCCAAGCTCTGGGACAGGCCCTGGAAGCTTTCTTT,CASSQALGQALEAFF
-,TRBV6-1,TRBD1,TRBJ2-5,TGTGCCAGCAGTGAAGGGACAGGGCGGACGGAGACCCAGTACTTC,CASSEGTGRTETQYF
few,TRBV4-1,TRBD1,TRBJ2-5,TGCGCCAGCGAACAGGGGCAAGAGACCCAGTACTTC,CASEQGQETQYF
-,TRBV5-1,-,TRBJ2-2,TGCGCCAGCAGCCCAGGGATGAACACCGGGGAGCTGTTTTTT,CASSPGMNTGELFF
-,TRBV9,TRBD2,TRBJ2-1,TGTGCCAGCAGCGTAAGCAGCGGGGGGCTCAATGAGCAGTTCTTC,CASSVSSGGLNEQFF
once,TRBV9,-,TRBJ2-1,TGTGCCAGCAGCGGGATGCGGGACCACTCCTACAATGAGCAGTTCTTC,CASSGMRDHSYNEQFF
-,TRBV27,TRBD2,TRBJ2-7,TGTGCCAGCAGTCCCTGGGGGAGCGGGACGCGGGAGCAGTACTTC,CASSPWGSGTREQYF
-,TRBV5-6,-,TRBJ1-1,TGTGCCAGCAGCATGAGTCTGAACACTGAAGCTTTCTTT,CASSMSLNTEAFF